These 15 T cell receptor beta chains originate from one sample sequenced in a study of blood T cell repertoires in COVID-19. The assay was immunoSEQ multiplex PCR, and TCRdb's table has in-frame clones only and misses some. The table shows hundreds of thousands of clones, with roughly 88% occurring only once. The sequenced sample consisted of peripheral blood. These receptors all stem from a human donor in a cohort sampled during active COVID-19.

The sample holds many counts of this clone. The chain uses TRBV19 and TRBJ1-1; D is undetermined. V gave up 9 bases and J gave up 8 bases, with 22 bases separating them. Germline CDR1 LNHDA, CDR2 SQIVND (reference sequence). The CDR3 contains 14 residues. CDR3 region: CASHDITSGSEAFF. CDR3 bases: TGTGCCAGCCACGACATAACGAGCGGTTCAGAAGCTTTCTTT.

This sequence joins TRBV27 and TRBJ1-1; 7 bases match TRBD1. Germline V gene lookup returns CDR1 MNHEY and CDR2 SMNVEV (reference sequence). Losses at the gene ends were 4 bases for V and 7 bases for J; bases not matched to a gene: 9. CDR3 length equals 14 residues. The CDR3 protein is CASSYSGTAREAFF. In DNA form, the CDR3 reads TGTGCCAGCAGTTACTCTGGGACAGCGCGTGAAGCTTTCTTT.

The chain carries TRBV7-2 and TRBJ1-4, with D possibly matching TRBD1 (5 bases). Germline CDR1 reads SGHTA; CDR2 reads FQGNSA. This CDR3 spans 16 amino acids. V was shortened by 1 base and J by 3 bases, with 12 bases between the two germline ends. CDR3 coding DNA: TGTGCCAGCAGCTTAGACAGGCCCCACCCTAATGAAAAACTGTTTTTT. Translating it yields CASSLDRPHPNEKLFF.

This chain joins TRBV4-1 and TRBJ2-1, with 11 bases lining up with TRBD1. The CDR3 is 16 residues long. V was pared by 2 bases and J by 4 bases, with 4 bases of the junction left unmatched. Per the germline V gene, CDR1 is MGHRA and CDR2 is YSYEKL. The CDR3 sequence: CASSQKDRGRYNEQFF. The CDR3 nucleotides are TGCGCCAGCAGCCAAAAGGACAGGGGGCGATACAATGAGCAGTTCTTC.

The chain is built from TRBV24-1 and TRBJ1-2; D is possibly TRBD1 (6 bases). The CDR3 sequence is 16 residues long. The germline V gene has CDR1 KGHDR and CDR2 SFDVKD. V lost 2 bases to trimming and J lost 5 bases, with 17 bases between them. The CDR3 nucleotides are TGTGCCACCAGTGATTGGGGCAAAGACAGGAGTTATGGCTACACCTTC. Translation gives CATSDWGKDRSYGYTF.

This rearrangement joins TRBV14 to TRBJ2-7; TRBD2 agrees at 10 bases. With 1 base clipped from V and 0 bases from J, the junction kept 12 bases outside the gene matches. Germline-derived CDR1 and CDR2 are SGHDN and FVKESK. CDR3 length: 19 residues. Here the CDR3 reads CASSQGSGTSAITSYEQYF. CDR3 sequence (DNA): TGTGCCAGCAGCCAAGGGTCCGGGACTAGCGCTATTACCTCCTACGAGCAGTACTTC.

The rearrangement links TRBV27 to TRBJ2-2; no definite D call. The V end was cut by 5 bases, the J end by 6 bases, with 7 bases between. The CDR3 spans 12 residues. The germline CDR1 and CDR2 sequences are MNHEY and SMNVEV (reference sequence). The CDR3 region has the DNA TGTGCCAGCAGTGCGGCCTCCGGGGAGCTGTTTTTT. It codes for CASSAASGELFF.

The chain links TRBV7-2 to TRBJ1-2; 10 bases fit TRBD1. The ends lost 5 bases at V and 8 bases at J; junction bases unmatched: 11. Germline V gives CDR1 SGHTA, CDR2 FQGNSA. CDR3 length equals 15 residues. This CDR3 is CASSLRLGTGEGYTF. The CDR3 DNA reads TGTGCCAGCAGCCTAAGATTGGGGACAGGGGAAGGCTACACCTTC.

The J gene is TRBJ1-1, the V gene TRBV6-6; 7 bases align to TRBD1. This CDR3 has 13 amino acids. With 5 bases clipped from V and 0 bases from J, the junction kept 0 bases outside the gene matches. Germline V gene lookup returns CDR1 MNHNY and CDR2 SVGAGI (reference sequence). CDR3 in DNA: TGTGCCAGCAGTGACAGGGTGAACACTGAAGCTTTCTTT. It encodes CASSDRVNTEAFF.

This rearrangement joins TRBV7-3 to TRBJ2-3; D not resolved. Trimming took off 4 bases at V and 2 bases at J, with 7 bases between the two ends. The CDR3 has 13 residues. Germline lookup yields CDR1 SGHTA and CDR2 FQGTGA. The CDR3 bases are TGTGCCAGCAGCTCCACTTTCACAGATACGCAGTATTTT. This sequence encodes CASSSTFTDTQYF.

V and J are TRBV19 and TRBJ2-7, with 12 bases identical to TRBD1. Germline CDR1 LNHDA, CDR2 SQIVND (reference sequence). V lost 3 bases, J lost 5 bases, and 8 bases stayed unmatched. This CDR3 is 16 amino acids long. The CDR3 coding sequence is TGTGCCAGTAGTATTTTGTTGGGACAGGGGGCCGACGAGCAGTACTTC. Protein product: CASSILLGQGADEQYF.

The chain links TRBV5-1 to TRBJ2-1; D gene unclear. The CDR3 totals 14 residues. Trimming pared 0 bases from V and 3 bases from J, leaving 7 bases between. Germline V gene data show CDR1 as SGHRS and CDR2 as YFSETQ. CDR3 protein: CASSLGENYNEQFF. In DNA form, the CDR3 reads TGCGCCAGCAGCTTGGGTGAGAACTACAATGAGCAGTTCTTC.

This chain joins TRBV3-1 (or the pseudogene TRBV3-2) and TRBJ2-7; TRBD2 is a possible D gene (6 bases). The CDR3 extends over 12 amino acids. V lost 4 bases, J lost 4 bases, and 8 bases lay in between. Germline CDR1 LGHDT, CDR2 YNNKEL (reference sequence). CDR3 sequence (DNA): TGTGCCAGCAGCCCCCGGGGGTACGAGCAGTACTTC. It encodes CASSPRGYEQYF.

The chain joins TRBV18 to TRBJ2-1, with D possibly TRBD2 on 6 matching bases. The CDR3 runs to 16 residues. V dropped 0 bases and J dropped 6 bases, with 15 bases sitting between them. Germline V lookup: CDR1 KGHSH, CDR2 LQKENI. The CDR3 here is CASSPPGTFHPNEQFF. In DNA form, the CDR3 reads TGTGCCAGCTCACCACCGGGGACTTTCCACCCCAATGAGCAGTTCTTC.

CDR3 protein: CASSHPEASGGNEQYF. The CDR3 nucleotides read TGCGCCAGCAGCCACCCCGAAGCTAGCGGGGGAAACGAGCAGTACTTC. V gene TRBV4-1 combines with J gene TRBJ2-7, with 10 bases that match TRBD2. The CDR3 spans 16 residues. Per germline, CDR1 MGHRA and CDR2 YSYEKL. After removal of 3 bases from V and 5 bases from J, the junction contained 10 bases not matched to a gene.